The next 5 T cell receptor beta chains were all read from a single sample in a study of graft-versus-host responses after intestinal transplantation. Graft samples were processed, releasing intraepithelial and lamina propria lymphocytes. Here immunoSEQ multiplex PCR was the method, and the copy in TCRdb shows in-frame clones only, minus some. The sample lists 7,500 to 8,500 clones, roughly 85% seen once, with around 9.6% in the top ten. Sequences were derived from ileum tissue, sampled approximately 130 days after transplant. Receptors originate from a human patient who received an intestinal transplant, so some T cells may come from the graft donor.

DNA of the CDR3: TGTGCCAGTAAAAGCGGGGTTCTCCAAGAGACCCAGTACTTC. Translating gives CASKSGVLQETQYF. The chain carries TRBV19 and TRBJ2-5; 7 bases are a match to TRBD2. J was trimmed by 1 base and V by 7 bases; bases with no gene match: 6. Germline loops: CDR1 LNHDA, CDR2 SQIVND (reference sequence). The CDR3 has 14 residues.

This clone was observed a handful of times. The chain couples TRBV5-4 to TRBJ1-1; D perhaps matches TRBD1 (6 bases). V shed 5 bases and J shed 5 bases, with 13 bases lying between them. This CDR3 comprises 13 residues. The germline V gene encodes CDR1 SGHNT and CDR2 YYREEE (reference sequence). The CDR3 reads CASSRTVGTEAFF. As DNA, the CDR3 is TGTGCCAGCAGTCGGACAGTAGGAACTGAAGCTTTCTTT.

The genes are TRBV7-2 and TRBJ1-5; TRBD1 agrees at 8 bases. Germline values: CDR1 SGHTA, CDR2 FQGNSA. Trimming at V came to 3 bases and at J to 6 bases, leaving 1 base not matched to a gene. The CDR3 length is 13 residues. CDR3 nucleotide sequence: TGTGCCAGCAGCTTGACAGGGGCTCAGCCCCAGCATTTT. It yields the protein CASSLTGAQPQHF.

The chain carries TRBV7-3 and TRBJ2-3; 16 bases fit TRBD2. The V segment lost 5 bases and the J segment 4 bases; nucleotides outside the gene matches: 6. Germline V lookup: CDR1 SGHTA, CDR2 FQGTGA. The CDR3 spans 17 residues. In nucleotides, the CDR3 is TGTGCCAGCAGCCCGGGGACTAGCGGGAGGGGGGCAGATACGCAGTATTTT. Its translation is CASSPGTSGRGADTQYF.

This clone was observed a handful of times. This chain connects TRBV9 to TRBJ2-3; TRBD2 agrees at 8 bases. Trimming cost V 2 bases and J 4 bases; bases outside gene matches: 12. Germline V CDR1 and CDR2: SGDLS, YYNGEE. The CDR3 covers 17 residues. Written as DNA, the CDR3 is TGTGCCAGCAGCGTCCCGATTGGCGGGGGGCCGGCAGATACGCAGTATTTT. It codes for CASSVPIGGGPADTQYF.